This TCR beta chain was recorded in a study of regulatory T cells in long-lasting Graves disease (dated by TCRdb to the early 2020s). With regard to the full study: Antithyroid drugs had been taken for less than 3 months by newly diagnosed Graves' disease patients. Patients with persistent Graves' disease were compared with patients with newly diagnosed Graves' disease using TCR sequencing and RNA sequencing of peripheral blood. The study was registered as a clinical trial and conducted in China. TCR sequencing covered some 13 persistent and 20 newly diagnosed Graves' disease patients, around 33 samples in total.

This clonotype showed up many times. There is no known antigen for this receptor. No per-base quality is available; no much larger clone lies one base away. The time point label here, explained by the study, means: newly diagnosed GD, antithyroid drugs for less than 3 months. For both TCR sequencing and RNA sequencing, RNA was extracted from PBMCs using TRIzol. The diagnosis of Graves' disease followed American Thyroid Association guidelines. Patients were recruited from an endocrinology department in Xi'an, China. From each patient, approximately 9.9 milliliters of peripheral blood was collected into an EDTA anticoagulant tube. Ficoll Paque Plus density gradient separation was used to isolate PBMCs, and no further T cell sorting was done. RNA quality was checked with an Agilent 2100 Bioanalyzer and agarose gel, and concentration with a NanoDrop 2000. Library method: multiplex PCR. Sequenced using an Illumina HiSeq 4000. To build TCR beta libraries, CDR3 regions were amplified by Arm-PCR using iRepertoire HTBI primers. Gel purification was performed on PCR products prior to sequencing. The source study handled its data this way. Across samples, roughly 60 TRBV and roughly 15 TRBJ segments were identified and used for gene usage analysis of CDR3 amino acid clonotypes. COPE and FqMerger were used to merge filtered high-quality paired reads into contigs. BLAST was used to align contigs to IMGT TRBV, TRBD and TRBJ reference genes, and CDR3 was defined according to IMGT. Any clonotype with a frequency above 0.1% was classified as a highly expanded clone. Shannon entropy was used to measure repertoire diversity, and the Gini coefficient was used to measure V-J evenness. Clonotypes shared by more than one individual were considered public. TCRdb itself trimmed the public reads at Q25 with fastp, ran MiXCR and retained productive beta chains. Rows with one shared CDR3 protein collapse into an entry with the most common genes and DNA. Here the V and J calls rest on TCRdb's processing, not on the authors' analysis. The sample yields around 400,000 distinct CDR3 sequences; over 9.5% were counted once. The ten largest make up approximately 19% of the sample.

V drops 5 bases and J drops 8 bases, leaving 19 bases in between. Per the germline V gene, WSHSY is the CDR1 and SAAADI is the CDR2. From cysteine to phenylalanine, the CDR3 is 15 amino acids long. Only CDR3 DNA remains: 45 bases, in frame from the first base. Findings and caveats that apply to the study as a whole: The authors noted that the small sample size was a limitation that may lower accuracy. Only the TCR beta chain was sequenced and analyzed. Persistent Graves' disease patients showed lower TCR Shannon entropy and fewer highly expanded clones than newly diagnosed patients, suggesting clonal expansion. Preferential use of TRBV28, TRBJ1-2 and TRBJ2-5 was observed in persistent disease, whereas TRBV20-1 and TRBJ2-1 were favored in newly diagnosed disease. More public clonotypes were shared among persistent patients (roughly 2,700) than among newly diagnosed patients (966). Because the primary lesion, thyroid tissue, could not be accessed, the study looked at peripheral blood alone.

The data were also submitted as part of a second study, on T cells in Graves' hyperthyroidism and ophthalmopathy. From that second study: Stable Graves' hyperthyroidism was defined as no progression to ophthalmopathy during 18 months of follow-up. Hyperthyroidism patients were aged 18 to 65 years and newly diagnosed, with disease duration of less than 2 months. Patients with uncontrolled infections, other autoimmune diseases, pregnancy or lactation were excluded. Diagnoses were established on the basis of clinical symptoms, serum thyroxine and TRAb, thyroid ultrasound, and orbital computed tomography. The TCR CDR3 was subjected to a first round of RT-PCR using the HTBI primer set and the Qiagen OneStep RT-PCR kit. Blood samples also contained most of the expanded thyroid clonotypes (frequency above 0.001), which suggests that blood repertoires may reflect thyroid immune responses. Ophthalmopathy was separated from stable hyperthyroidism by a 13 V-J signature model, with 87.88% sensitivity and approximately 84% specificity obtained in cross-validation and 80%/75% obtained in testing. In validation, the model predicted progression to ophthalmopathy a median of around six months before onset, with approximately 70% sensitivity and 72.22% specificity. To identify TCR V-J signatures that set the groups apart, the researchers used a discovery cohort of more than 95 patients, made up of under 45 with Graves' ophthalmopathy and about 60 with stable Graves' hyperthyroidism. Whether ophthalmopathy could be predicted prospectively was tested in an independent validation cohort made up of 18 hyperthyroidism patients plus 17 patients who later progressed to ophthalmopathy. For training and testing, the 100 or so patients in the discovery cohort were randomly divided in a 7:3 ratio. In addition, the study compared T-cell repertoires in thyroid tissue and in blood from roughly six Graves' hyperthyroidism patients. After sampling, hyperthyroidism patients received methimazole starting at 30 mg daily, and ophthalmopathy patients received high-dose intravenous methylprednisolone. Libraries were constructed in a second round of multiplex PCR, after which size selection and purification were carried out. The libraries were sequenced on an Illumina HiSeq2000 using paired-end 100 bp reads. SOAPnuke was used to process the raw data, throwing out any read that contained adapters or uncalled bases, had a mean Phred below 15, or lacked an exact constant-primer or identifier match. High-quality paired reads were merged with COPE v1.2.5, and unique nucleotide sequences were defined as clonotypes. Clonotypes were aligned to IMGT TRBV, TRBD and TRBJ reference segments using MiTCR v1.1. Analysis was restricted to V-J combinations with a frequency above 0.0001, which covered 99% to 99.2% of repertoires. The TCS score was defined as F50 (clonal expansion) divided by E x V (chaos), with BLOSUM62-based TCRdist calculated between CDR3 peptides within each V-J. Welch's t-statistics and random forest reduced 514 V-J features to under 15, which were used in a naive Bayes classifier (R e1071). Sample size was not statistically predetermined, and blinding of investigators to group allocation was not performed. According to the paper, TCR Vbeta CDR3 sequencing was carried out on over 130 peripheral blood samples, which came from 40 to 45 ophthalmopathy, around 75 hyperthyroidism and approximately 17 progressor patients.

The specimen comprised peripheral blood mononuclear cells (PBMCs), sampled at new diagnosis, from a patient treated with antithyroid drugs. This clonotype was obtained from a woman between 18 and 30 years old with Graves disease. Donor details come from another sample of the same person, matched by shared clones. This sequence uses TRBV10-2 and TRBJ2-1, and TRBD2 may be the D gene, going by 5 matching bases. Here is the DNA: TGCGCCAGCAGTCCCCCCCCAGCGGTTAGGCATGAGCAGTTCTTC. Its amino acids are CASSPPPAVRHEQFF.